Listed below are T cell receptor beta chains from one sample, sequenced in a study of shared clonotypes between healthy human individuals. Only in-frame clones appear in the TCRdb table, and some are missing; sequencing was by immunoSEQ multiplex PCR. The sample lists millions of clones, about 93% occurring once. The material sequenced was naive CD8+ T cells from PBMCs. The receptors were sampled from a man aged 18 to 29 in good health. Some clones in this sample may be carry-over from other donors' samples. The CDR3 runs from the conserved cysteine through the conserved F or W. A D gene is named only where the DNA matches it firmly. Clone size is not always given. Where it is, it says once, few, many or a class for expanded clones.

D: NA
J: TRBJ2-1
V: TRBV27
size: NA
CDR3: CASSSLPGGSYNEQFF
DNA: TGTGCCAGCAGTTCATTACCCGGGGGCTCCTACAATGAGCAGTTCTTC

D: NA
J: TRBJ2-1
V: TRBV29-1
size: NA
CDR3: CSVEVSYNEQFF
DNA: TGCAGCGTTGAGGTCAGTTACAATGAGCAGTTCTTC

D: TRBD2
J: TRBJ2-7
V: TRBV30
size: NA
CDR3: CAWSEREVHEQYF
DNA: TGTGCCTGGAGTGAGCGGGAGGTCCACGAGCAGTACTTC

D: NA
J: TRBJ1-2
V: TRBV7-9
size: NA
CDR3: CASSPPPTAFYGYTF
DNA: TGTGCCAGCAGCCCCCCCCCGACCGCTTTTTATGGCTACACCTTC

D: NA
J: TRBJ2-7
V: TRBV18
size: NA
CDR3: CASSNGTGTYEQYF
DNA: TGTGCCAGCTCAAACGGGACCGGCACCTACGAGCAGTACTTC

D: TRBD1
J: TRBJ1-4
V: TRBV19
size: NA
CDR3: CASTPRTGGVHEKLFF
DNA: TGTGCCAGTACCCCTAGGACAGGGGGAGTTCATGAAAAACTGTTTTTT

D: TRBD1
J: TRBJ2-7
V: TRBV14
size: NA
CDR3: CASSTDRVYYEQYF
DNA: TGTGCCAGCAGCACGGACAGGGTGTACTACGAGCAGTACTTC

D: NA
J: TRBJ2-2
V: TRBV19
size: NA
CDR3: CASSIRDTLTGELFF
DNA: TGTGCCAGTAGTATCCGGGACACACTCACCGGGGAGCTGTTTTTT

D: TRBD2
J: TRBJ2-2
V: TRBV28
size: NA
CDR3: CASGTRSGSVGELFF
DNA: TGTGCCAGCGGAACCCGCAGCGGGAGTGTCGGGGAGCTGTTTTTT

D: NA
J: TRBJ2-1
V: TRBV7-9
size: NA
CDR3: CASSLGDYNEQFF
DNA: TGTGCCAGCAGCTTGGGTGACTACAATGAGCAGTTCTTC

D: NA
J: TRBJ2-1
V: TRBV27
size: once
CDR3: CASSWAGLGNEQFF
DNA: TGTGCCAGCAGTTGGGCGGGGCTAGGCAATGAGCAGTTCTTC

D: NA
J: TRBJ2-5
V: TRBV27
size: NA
CDR3: CASSRRLKETQYF
DNA: TGTGCCAGCAGCCGTCGGCTTAAAGAGACCCAGTACTTC

D: TRBD1
J: TRBJ2-7
V: TRBV27
size: NA
CDR3: CASSRTGGFYEQYF
DNA: TGTGCCAGCAGCAGGACAGGGGGCTTCTACGAGCAGTACTTC

D: TRBD1
J: TRBJ2-7
V: TRBV10-3
size: NA
CDR3: CAISFRTGEPYEQYF
DNA: TGTGCCATCAGTTTCCGGACAGGGGAACCCTACGAGCAGTACTTC

D: TRBD2
J: TRBJ2-3
V: TRBV9
size: NA
CDR3: CASSVGGSTDTQYF
DNA: TGTGCCAGCTCTGTGGGGGGGAGCACAGATACGCAGTATTTT

D: TRBD2
J: TRBJ2-5
V: TRBV2
size: NA
CDR3: CASLGLANQETQYF
DNA: TGTGCCAGCTTGGGACTAGCGAACCAAGAGACCCAGTACTTC

D: NA
J: TRBJ2-5
V: TRBV2
size: NA
CDR3: CASSEGVQETQYF
DNA: TGTGCCAGCAGCGAGGGGGTCCAAGAGACCCAGTACTTC

D: NA
J: TRBJ2-1
V: TRBV2
size: NA
CDR3: CASSLRDFPYNEQFF
DNA: TGTGCCAGCAGCCTCCGGGACTTCCCTTACAATGAGCAGTTCTTC

D: NA
J: TRBJ2-7
V: TRBV28
size: NA
CDR3: CASSLLIRGEQYF
DNA: TGTGCCAGCAGCCTCCTGATCAGGGGCGAGCAGTACTTC

D: NA
J: TRBJ1-2
V: TRBV11-2
size: NA
CDR3: CASSLVLPLGGYTF
DNA: TGTGCCAGCAGCTTAGTTCTTCCGCTTGGTGGCTACACCTTC

D: TRBD2
J: TRBJ2-7
V: TRBV7-6
size: NA
CDR3: CASSLYRTSGSYEQYF
DNA: TGTGCCAGCAGCTTATACCGGACTAGCGGTTCCTACGAGCAGTACTTC

D: NA
J: TRBJ2-1
V: TRBV27
size: NA
CDR3: CASKGDHEQFF
DNA: TGTGCCAGCAAGGGGGACCATGAGCAGTTCTTC

D: NA
J: TRBJ2-1
V: TRBV7-3
size: NA
CDR3: CASSLNGGEVNEQFF
DNA: TGTGCCAGCAGCTTAAACGGGGGAGAAGTGAATGAGCAGTTCTTC

D: TRBD1
J: TRBJ1-2
V: TRBV19
size: NA
CDR3: CASSTTWTGTYGYTF
DNA: TGTGCCAGTAGTACGACCTGGACAGGAACCTATGGCTACACCTTC

D: TRBD1
J: TRBJ2-3
V: TRBV27
size: NA
CDR3: CASSPGPGQGWDTQYF
DNA: TGTGCCAGCAGTCCTGGCCCGGGACAGGGGTGGGATACGCAGTATTTT

D: TRBD1
J: TRBJ1-4
V: TRBV11-2
size: NA
CDR3: CASSLGGTGKLFF
DNA: TGTGCCAGCAGCTTAGGGGGGACAGGGAAACTGTTTTTT

D: NA
J: TRBJ2-3
V: TRBV7-8
size: NA
CDR3: CASSQGREKDTQYF
DNA: TGTGCCAGCAGCCAAGGACGAGAAAAGGATACGCAGTATTTT

D: TRBD2
J: TRBJ2-1
V: TRBV6-4
size: once
CDR3: CASSSSGRSNEQFF
DNA: TGTGCCAGCAGTTCTAGCGGGAGAAGTAATGAGCAGTTCTTC

D: TRBD2
J: TRBJ2-3
V: TRBV7-9
size: NA
CDR3: CASSLPTSGRTTDTQYF
DNA: TGTGCCAGCAGCTTACCCACTAGCGGGAGGACTACAGATACGCAGTATTTT

D: NA
J: TRBJ2-7
V: TRBV27
size: NA
CDR3: CASQDSLVTYEQYF
DNA: TGTGCCAGCCAGGACAGTTTAGTAACCTACGAGCAGTACTTC

D: NA
J: TRBJ2-7
V: TRBV27
size: NA
CDR3: CASSLGWGGSYEQYF
DNA: TGTGCCAGCAGTTTAGGGTGGGGCGGCTCCTACGAGCAGTACTTC

D: TRBD1
J: TRBJ2-3
V: TRBV29-1
size: NA
CDR3: CSVRQGAITSTDTQYF
DNA: TGCAGCGTACGACAGGGGGCTATAACTAGCACAGATACGCAGTATTTT

D: TRBD2
J: TRBJ2-3
V: TRBV27
size: NA
CDR3: CASSLSVVGLADQQQYF
DNA: TGTGCCAGCAGTTTATCCGTCGTTGGGCTAGCGGACCAACAGCAGTATTTT

D: TRBD1
J: TRBJ2-7
V: TRBV9
size: NA
CDR3: CASSDAGTGDEQYF
DNA: TGTGCCAGCAGCGATGCCGGGACAGGGGACGAGCAGTACTTC

D: NA
J: TRBJ2-2
V: TRBV7-3
size: NA
CDR3: CASSHRGSSNTGELFF
DNA: TGTGCCAGCAGCCACCGGGGCTCATCGAACACCGGGGAGCTGTTTTTT

D: NA
J: TRBJ2-7
V: TRBV5-1
size: NA
CDR3: CASSFVGKEGDYEQYF
DNA: TGCGCCAGCAGCTTTGTCGGGAAAGAGGGAGACTACGAGCAGTACTTC

D: NA
J: TRBJ2-7
V: TRBV5-1
size: NA
CDR3: CASNPVGGSYEQYF
DNA: TGCGCCAGCAACCCGGTCGGGGGCTCCTACGAGCAGTACTTC

D: NA
J: TRBJ1-1
V: TRBV19
size: few
CDR3: CASSKGAEAFF
DNA: TGTGCCAGTAGTAAAGGCGCTGAAGCTTTCTTT

D: NA
J: TRBJ2-5
V: TRBV7-9
size: NA
CDR3: CASSSNRRGGQETQYF
DNA: TGTGCCAGCAGCTCCAATAGGAGGGGGGGACAAGAGACCCAGTACTTC

D: NA
J: TRBJ1-5
V: TRBV27
size: NA
CDR3: CASSSHRAQRENQPQHF
DNA: TGTGCCAGCAGTTCTCACAGGGCGCAAAGAGAAAATCAGCCCCAGCATTTT

D: NA
J: TRBJ2-1
V: TRBV10-3
size: NA
CDR3: CAISESDTLGGNEQFF
DNA: TGTGCCATCAGTGAGTCCGACACCCTTGGGGGGAATGAGCAGTTCTTC

D: TRBD1
J: TRBJ2-5
V: TRBV6-1
size: NA
CDR3: CASSDYRGLRETQYF
DNA: TGTGCCAGCAGTGACTACAGGGGGCTGCGGGAGACCCAGTACTTC

D: TRBD2
J: TRBJ2-7
V: TRBV9
size: NA
CDR3: CASSVGGGSTHEQYF
DNA: TGTGCCAGCAGCGTAGGTGGCGGGAGTACTCACGAGCAGTACTTC

D: NA
J: TRBJ1-4
V: TRBV30
size: NA
CDR3: CAWRVTTDEEKLFF
DNA: TGTGCCTGGAGAGTAACGACAGATGAGGAAAAACTGTTTTTT

D: NA
J: TRBJ2-2
V: TRBV7-2
size: NA
CDR3: CASSPSAGTGELFF
DNA: TGTGCCAGCAGCCCCAGTGCAGGCACCGGGGAGCTGTTTTTT

D: TRBD2
J: TRBJ2-7
V: TRBV7-6
size: NA
CDR3: CASSPPGSGRYEQYF
DNA: TGTGCCAGCAGCCCGCCGGGTAGCGGGAGATACGAGCAGTACTTC

D: TRBD1
J: TRBJ2-7
V: TRBV5-1
size: NA
CDR3: CASSEGQGAYEQYF
DNA: TGCGCCAGCAGCGAGGGACAGGGCGCCTACGAGCAGTACTTC

D: TRBD2
J: TRBJ2-5
V: TRBV5-1
size: NA
CDR3: CASSWTSGDQETQYF
DNA: TGCGCCAGCAGCTGGACTAGCGGGGACCAAGAGACCCAGTACTTC

D: NA
J: TRBJ1-2
V: TRBV4-1
size: NA
CDR3: CASSQAPGPYGYTF
DNA: TGCGCCAGCAGCCAAGCTCCCGGACCCTATGGCTACACCTTC

D: NA
J: TRBJ1-3
V: TRBV6-1
size: NA
CDR3: CASSEALFIGGSGNTIYF
DNA: TGTGCCAGCAGTGAAGCGCTTTTTATCGGTGGCTCTGGAAACACCATATATTTT

D: TRBD1
J: TRBJ1-5
V: TRBV7-8
size: NA
CDR3: CASSMTGVQPQHF
DNA: TGTGCCAGCAGCATGACAGGGGTGCAGCCCCAGCATTTT

D: NA
J: TRBJ2-2
V: TRBV10-2
size: once
CDR3: CASRDGELFF
DNA: TGCGCCAGCCGCGACGGGGAGCTGTTTTTT

D: NA
J: TRBJ2-1
V: TRBV4-2
size: once
CDR3: CASSAEGVRSSYNEQFF
DNA: TGTGCCAGCAGCGCTGAAGGCGTGAGGAGCTCCTACAATGAGCAGTTCTTC

D: NA
J: TRBJ1-2
V: TRBV27
size: NA
CDR3: CASSPQGVNYGYTF
DNA: TGTGCCAGCAGTCCCCAAGGGGTGAACTATGGCTACACCTTC

D: TRBD2
J: TRBJ2-5
V: TRBV27
size: NA
CDR3: CASSSLASGRARETQYF
DNA: TGTGCCAGCAGCTCCCTGGCTAGCGGGAGGGCCAGGGAGACCCAGTACTTC

D: NA
J: TRBJ2-7
V: TRBV14
size: NA
CDR3: CASSQQGFSYEQYF
DNA: TGTGCCAGCAGCCAACAGGGGTTCTCCTACGAGCAGTACTTC

D: NA
J: TRBJ1-1
V: TRBV19
size: NA
CDR3: CASIGTAYGTEAFF
DNA: TGTGCCAGTATTGGGACCGCGTATGGAACTGAAGCTTTCTTT